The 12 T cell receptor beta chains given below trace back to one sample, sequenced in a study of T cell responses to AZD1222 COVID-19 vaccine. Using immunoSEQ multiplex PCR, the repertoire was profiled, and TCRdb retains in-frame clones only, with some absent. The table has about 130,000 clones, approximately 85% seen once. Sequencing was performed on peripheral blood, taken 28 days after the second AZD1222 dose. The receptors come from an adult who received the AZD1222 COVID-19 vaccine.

The CDR3 loop reads CASSRTPGYGYTF. For the CDR3, the DNA is TGTGCCAGCAGTAGGACACCAGGGTACGGCTACACCTTC. This chain links TRBV6-2 or TRBV6-3 with TRBJ1-2; D is perhaps TRBD1 (5 bases). The CDR3 consists of 13 residues. V lost 5 bases to trimming and J lost 8 bases, with 15 bases between them. The germline gives CDR1 MNHEY, CDR2 SVGEGT.

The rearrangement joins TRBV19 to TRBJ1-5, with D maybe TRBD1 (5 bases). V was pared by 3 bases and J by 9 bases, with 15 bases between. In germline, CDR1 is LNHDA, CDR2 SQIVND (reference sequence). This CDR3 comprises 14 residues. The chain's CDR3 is CASSMGGGYAPQHF. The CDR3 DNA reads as TGTGCCAGTAGTATGGGTGGGGGGTATGCGCCCCAGCATTTT.

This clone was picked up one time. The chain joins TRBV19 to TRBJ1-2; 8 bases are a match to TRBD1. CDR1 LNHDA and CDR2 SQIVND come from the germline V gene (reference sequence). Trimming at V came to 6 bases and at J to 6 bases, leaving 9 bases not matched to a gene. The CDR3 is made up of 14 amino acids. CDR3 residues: CASRLTGVQDGYTF. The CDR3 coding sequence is TGTGCCAGTAGGCTGACAGGGGTTCAGGATGGCTACACCTTC.

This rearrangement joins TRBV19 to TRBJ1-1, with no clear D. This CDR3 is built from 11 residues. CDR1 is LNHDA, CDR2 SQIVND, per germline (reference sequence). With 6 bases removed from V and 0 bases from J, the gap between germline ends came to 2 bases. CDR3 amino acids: CASRLNTEAFF. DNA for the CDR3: TGTGCCAGTAGGCTGAACACTGAAGCTTTCTTT.

CDR3 DNA: TGCGCCAGCAGTGAGTCGAGCCGGGGGTCATGGCCCCAGCATTTT. Translation: CASSESSRGSWPQHF. The chain employs TRBV10-2 and TRBJ1-5, with D perhaps matching TRBD1 (5 bases). The CDR3 runs to 15 residues. V lost 0 bases and J lost 9, with 15 bases in between. From germline, CDR1 is WSHSY and CDR2 SAAADI.

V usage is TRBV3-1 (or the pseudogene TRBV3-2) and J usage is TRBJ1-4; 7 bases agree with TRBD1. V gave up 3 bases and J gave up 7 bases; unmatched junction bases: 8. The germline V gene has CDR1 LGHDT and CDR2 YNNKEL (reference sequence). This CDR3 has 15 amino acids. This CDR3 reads CASSQAQGVGEKLFF. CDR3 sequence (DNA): TGTGCCAGCAGCCAGGCGCAGGGGGTGGGTGAAAAACTGTTTTTT.

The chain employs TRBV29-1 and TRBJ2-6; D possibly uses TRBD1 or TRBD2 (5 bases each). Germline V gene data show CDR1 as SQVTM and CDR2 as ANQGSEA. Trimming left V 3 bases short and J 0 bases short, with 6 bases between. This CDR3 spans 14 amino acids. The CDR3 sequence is CSVEGDSGANVLTF. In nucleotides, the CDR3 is TGCAGCGTTGAGGGGGACTCTGGGGCCAACGTCCTGACTTTC.

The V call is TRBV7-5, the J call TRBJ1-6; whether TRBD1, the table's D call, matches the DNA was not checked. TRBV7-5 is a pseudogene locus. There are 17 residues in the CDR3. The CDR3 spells CARSLEDRFSYNSPLHF. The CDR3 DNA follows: TGTGCCAGAAGCTTAGAAGACAGATTCTCCTATAATTCACCCCTCCACTTT.

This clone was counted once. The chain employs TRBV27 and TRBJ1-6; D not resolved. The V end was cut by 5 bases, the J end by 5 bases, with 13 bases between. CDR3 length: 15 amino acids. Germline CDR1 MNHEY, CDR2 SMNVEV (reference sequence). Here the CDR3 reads CASSPTTGHNSPLHF. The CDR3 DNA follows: TGTGCCAGCAGTCCGACGACGGGCCATAATTCACCCCTCCACTTT.

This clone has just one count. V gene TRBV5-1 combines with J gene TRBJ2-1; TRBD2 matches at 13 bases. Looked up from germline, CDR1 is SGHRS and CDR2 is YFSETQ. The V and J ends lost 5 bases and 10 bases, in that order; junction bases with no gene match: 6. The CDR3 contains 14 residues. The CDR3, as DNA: TGCGCCAGCAGTTACGGACTAGCGGGGGAGGAGCAGTTCTTC. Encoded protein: CASSYGLAGEEQFF.

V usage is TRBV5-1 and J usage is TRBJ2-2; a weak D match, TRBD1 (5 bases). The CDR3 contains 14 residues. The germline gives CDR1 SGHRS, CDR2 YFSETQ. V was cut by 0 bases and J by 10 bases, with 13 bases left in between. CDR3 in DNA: TGCGCCAGCAGCTTGGCGCAGGGCGTCGAGGAGCTGTTTTTT. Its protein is CASSLAQGVEELFF.

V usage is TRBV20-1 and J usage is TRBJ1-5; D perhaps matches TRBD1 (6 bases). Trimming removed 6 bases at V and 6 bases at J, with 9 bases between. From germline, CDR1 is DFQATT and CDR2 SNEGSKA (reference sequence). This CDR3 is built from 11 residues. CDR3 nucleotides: TGCAGTGCCACAGGGAGTCAGCCCCAGCATTTT. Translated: CSATGSQPQHF.